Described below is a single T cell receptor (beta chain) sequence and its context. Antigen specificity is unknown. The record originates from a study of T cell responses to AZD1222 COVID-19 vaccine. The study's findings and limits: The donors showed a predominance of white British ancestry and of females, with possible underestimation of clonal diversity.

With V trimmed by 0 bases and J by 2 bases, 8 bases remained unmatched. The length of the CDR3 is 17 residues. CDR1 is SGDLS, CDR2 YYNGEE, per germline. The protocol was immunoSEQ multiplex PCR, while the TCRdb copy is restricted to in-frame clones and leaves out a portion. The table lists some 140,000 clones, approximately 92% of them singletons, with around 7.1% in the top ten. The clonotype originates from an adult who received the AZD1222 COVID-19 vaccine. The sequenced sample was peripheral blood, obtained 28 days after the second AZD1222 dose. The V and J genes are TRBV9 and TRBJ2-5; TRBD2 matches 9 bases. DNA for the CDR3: TGTGCCAGCAGCGTAGGTATCACTAGCGGGTTACAAGAGACCCAGTACTTC. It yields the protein CASSVGITSGLQETQYF.